A single sample is the source of the 17 T cell receptor beta chains below, sequenced in a study of tissue T cells after allogeneic stem cell transplantation. Method: immunoSEQ multiplex PCR; TCRdb's copy keeps in-frame clones and lacks some. The sample includes under 30,000 clones, about 70% of them seen just once. Specimen: tissue from the ileum, collected at autopsy. Receptors were obtained from a female donor aged 60 or older with lung cancer.

This clone occurred a few times. The chain recombines TRBV18 with TRBJ1-4, with a possible D match to TRBD1 (5 bases). This CDR3 is 14 amino acids long. The V end was cut by 4 bases, the J end by 3 bases, with 9 bases between. Per germline, CDR1 KGHSH and CDR2 LQKENI. CDR3 residues: CASSQGIANEKLFF. CDR3 DNA: TGTGCCAGCTCACAGGGGATAGCTAATGAAAAACTGTTTTTT.

This clone was seen a handful of times. J is TRBJ2-2 and V is TRBV2; D not certain. This CDR3 contains 14 residues. CDR1 is SNHLY and CDR2 is FYNNEI in the germline V gene. With 6 bases removed from V and 3 bases from J, the gap between germline ends came to 11 bases. This CDR3 reads CASRVTRDTGELFF. Here the CDR3 DNA reads TGTGCCAGCAGGGTGACCCGGGACACCGGGGAGCTGTTTTTT.

V and J are TRBV18 and TRBJ2-2; D gene ambiguous. The V gene lost 1 base and the J gene lost 2 bases, with 11 bases spanning the gap. This CDR3 region has 16 residues. Germline V gives CDR1 KGHSH, CDR2 LQKENI. CDR3 amino acids: CASSPRTGFNTGELFF. Here the CDR3 DNA reads TGTGCCAGCTCACCACGTACCGGGTTCAACACCGGGGAGCTGTTTTTT.

The chain uses TRBV9 and TRBJ2-6; 9 nucleotides match TRBD2. The germline V gene encodes CDR1 SGDLS and CDR2 YYNGEE. The junction had 8 bases not matched to a gene; V was cut back by 4 bases and J by 0 bases. The CDR3 is made up of 18 amino acids. The CDR3 is CASSPRTSAYSGANVLTF. Here the CDR3 DNA reads TGTGCCAGCAGCCCACGGACTAGCGCCTACTCTGGGGCCAACGTCCTGACTTTC.

The CDR3 DNA reads TGTGCCAGCCAGAGGTCCGCGAACACCGGGGAGCTGTTTTTT. As protein: CASQRSANTGELFF. This chain uses TRBV28 with TRBJ2-2, with D uncertain. Deletions cut 8 bases from V and 0 bases from J, with 10 bases between. The germline CDR1 and CDR2 sequences are MDHEN and SYDVKM. The CDR3 runs 14 residues.

V gene TRBV7-8 combines with J gene TRBJ1-1; D might be TRBD1 (5 bases). Trimming stripped 7 bases from V and 7 bases from J, with 16 bases between. Germline-derived CDR1 and CDR2 are SGHVS and FQNEAQ. The CDR3 sequence is 13 residues long. CDR3 nucleotide sequence: TGTGCCAGCACCGGAGACGGGGACCGTGAAGCTTTCTTT. It yields the protein CASTGDGDREAFF.

V and J are TRBV10-3 and TRBJ1-1; D ambiguous. Trimming left V 10 bases short and J 3 bases short, with 15 bases between. The CDR3 sequence is 13 residues long. Germline loops: CDR1 ENHRY, CDR2 SYGVKD. DNA for the CDR3: TGTGCCACCGGTGTGAGTTGGGACACTGAAGCTTTCTTT. This encodes CATGVSWDTEAFF.

The V gene is TRBV10-1, the J gene TRBJ2-5; the D is unclear. Looked up from germline, CDR1 is WNHNN and CDR2 is SYGVQD (reference sequence). The CDR3 has 12 residues. The germline V and J ends were trimmed by 8 bases and 5 bases, with 12 bases remaining between them. This CDR3 is CASGPSRETQYF. The CDR3 region has the DNA TGCGCCAGCGGGCCCAGCAGGGAGACCCAGTACTTC.

The rearrangement joins TRBV30 to TRBJ2-1; 8 nucleotides match TRBD2. CDR1 GTSNPN and CDR2 SVGIG come from the germline V gene (reference sequence). The CDR3 sequence is 14 residues long. The J segment lost 10 bases and the V segment lost 2 bases, leaving 10 bases of the junction unmatched. The CDR3 DNA is TGTGCCTGGAGTCGGGGGGGGGCATTCCGGGAGCAGTTCTTC. Residues: CAWSRGGAFREQFF.

This chain joins TRBV7-9 and TRBJ2-3; 8 bases are shared with TRBD2. The germline CDR1 and CDR2 sequences are SEHNR and FQNEAQ (reference sequence). This CDR3 is 16 amino acids long. The ends lost 3 bases at V and 3 bases at J; junction bases unmatched: 8. CDR3 sequence (DNA): TGTGCCAGCAGCTTCGGGGGGGCGGTGGCGACAGATACGCAGTATTTT. It yields the protein CASSFGGAVATDTQYF.

V usage is TRBV6-1 and J usage is TRBJ1-5, with D uncertain. V was trimmed by 2 bases and J by 8 bases, leaving 7 bases between them. The V gene's germline CDR1 is MNHNS and CDR2 SASEGT. CDR3 size: 12 residues. Written as DNA, the CDR3 is TGTGCCAGCAGTGAAAGGGTGGAGCCCCAGCATTTT. This gives the protein CASSERVEPQHF.

This clone turned up a few times. V and J are TRBV6-5 and TRBJ2-2; D is ambiguous. V was pared by 6 bases and J by 4 bases, with 9 bases between. This CDR3 is built from 13 residues. The germline gives CDR1 MNHEY, CDR2 SVGAGI. The chain's CDR3 is CASRNQATGELFF. CDR3 nucleotides: TGTGCCAGCAGGAACCAGGCCACCGGGGAGCTGTTTTTT.

This clone occurred a few times. The chain links TRBV3-1 (or the pseudogene TRBV3-2) to TRBJ1-3; no reliable D call. V was clipped by 3 bases and J by 0 bases, with 12 bases between them. CDR3 size: 16 residues. Germline CDR1 is LGHDT and CDR2 is YNNKEL (reference sequence). The CDR3 is CASSQRGTSSGNTIYF. CDR3 in DNA: TGTGCCAGCAGCCAGCGCGGCACCTCCTCTGGAAACACCATATATTTT.

Within the sample, this clone is medium-sized. The V gene is TRBV7-9, the J gene TRBJ2-1, with TRBD2 matching over 14 bases. CDR3 size: 17 residues. Germline loops: CDR1 SEHNR, CDR2 FQNEAQ (reference sequence). Germline trimming cut 4 bases from V and 4 bases from J; bases unmatched to any gene: 6. CDR3 region: CASSSRRLAGGYNEQFF. DNA for the CDR3: TGTGCCAGCAGCTCTAGAAGACTAGCGGGAGGGTACAATGAGCAGTTCTTC.

This chain uses TRBV5-5 with TRBJ2-5, with 15 bases lining up with TRBD2. After removal of 4 bases from V and 9 bases from J, the junction contained 13 bases not matched to a gene. The CDR3 has 17 residues. CDR1 is SGHKS and CDR2 is YYEKEE in the germline V gene (reference sequence). CDR3 DNA sequence: TGTGCCAGCAGCCCTGACCCGGGACTAGCGGGAGGACGGCCCCAGTACTTC. It is translated as CASSPDPGLAGGRPQYF.

This clone was counted only a few times. J is TRBJ2-3 and V is TRBV7-9; 8 bases are shared with TRBD2. The CDR3 totals 17 residues. The V and J ends lost 5 bases and 2 bases, in that order; junction bases with no gene match: 12. The germline CDR1 and CDR2 sequences are SEHNR and FQNEAQ (reference sequence). The CDR3 bases are TGTGCCAGCAGCCGTGACGGGAGTAGCGGGGTCACAGATACGCAGTATTTT. It codes for CASSRDGSSGVTDTQYF. Together with reference TRBV7-9 and TRBJ2-3, the CDR3 gives the full variable domain: DTGVSQNPRHKITKRGQNVTFRCDPISEHNRLYWYRQTLGQGPEFLTYFQNEAQLEKSRLLSDRFSAERPKGSFSTLEIQRTEQGDSAMYLCASSRDGSSGVTDTQYFGPGTRLTVL.

The chain recombines TRBV4-2 with TRBJ2-2; the D gene is possibly TRBD1 (5 bases). The CDR3 sequence is 15 residues long. Germline-derived CDR1 and CDR2 are LGHNA and YNFKEQ. V was trimmed by 2 bases and J by 5 bases, leaving 12 bases between them. The CDR3 spells CASSQTQGDTGELFF. CDR3 nucleotides: TGTGCCAGCAGCCAAACCCAGGGTGATACCGGGGAGCTGTTTTTT.